Shown below are 5 T cell receptor beta chains from a single sample sequenced in a study of T cell repertoires in cytomegalovirus infection. In TCRdb, the reads were re-called with MiXCR into one record per CDR3 protein. The table has 100,000 or so distinct CDR3 sequences, about 15% seen once; the top ten hold less than 10%. Input material: PBMCs. These receptors originate from a human donor in good health (CMV status not recorded). Some clones in this sample may be carry-over from other donors' samples.

The chain combines TRBV2 with TRBJ2-1, with 11 bases identical to TRBD2. The CDR3 is 15 amino acids. The trim removed 6 bases at V and 5 bases at J, leaving 6 bases unmatched. CDR1 and CDR2 (germline): SNHLY, FYNNEI. The CDR3 DNA reads TGTGCCAGCAGGGGCGGACTAGCGGGTAACAATGAGCAGTTCTTC. Translation gives CASRGGLAGNNEQFF.

This clonotype appeared a few times. V and J are TRBV6-2 or TRBV6-3 and TRBJ1-5; D gene ambiguous. CDR3 size: 14 residues. Germline V lookup: CDR1 MNHEY, CDR2 SVGEGT. Trimming took 2 bases from V and 5 from J, leaving 10 bases between them. CDR3 loop: CASSYRTYDQPQHF. The CDR3 DNA reads TGTGCCAGCAGTTACCGGACCTATGATCAGCCCCAGCATTTT.

The V gene is TRBV10-3, the J gene TRBJ2-3, with 11 bases identical to TRBD2. V lost 3 bases to trimming and J lost 0 bases; unmatched junction nucleotides: 8. Germline V CDR1 and CDR2: ENHRY, SYGVKD. This CDR3 spans 18 amino acids. The CDR3 nucleotides read TGTGCCATCAGTGACCCTACTAGCGGGGGTCGTAGCACAGATACGCAGTATTTT. Residues: CAISDPTSGGRSTDTQYF.

Ten or more counts support this clonotype. The chain carries TRBV7-2 and TRBJ1-1; no clear D gene. Germline-derived CDR1 and CDR2 are SGHTA and FQGNSA. Deletions cut 6 bases from V and 1 base from J, with 9 bases between. This CDR3 is built from 13 residues. As DNA, the CDR3 is TGTGCCAGCAGTCTAAGGAGGAACACTGAAGCTTTCTTT. Protein product: CASSLRRNTEAFF.

The V gene is TRBV7-2, the J gene TRBJ2-7; 8 bases match TRBD1. Trimming cost V 5 bases and J 6 bases; bases outside gene matches: 9. Germline values: CDR1 SGHTA, CDR2 FQGNSA. The CDR3 spans 14 residues. Written as DNA, the CDR3 is TGTGCCAGCAGCCTAACCGGGACAGGAGTCGAGCAGTACTTC. As protein: CASSLTGTGVEQYF.